The clone carrying this TCR beta chain has a single count. The CDR3 spans 15 residues. V lost 3 bases and J lost 6; bases outside the gene matches: 9. CDR1 KGHSH and CDR2 LQKENI come from the germline V gene. The data belong to a study of blood T cell repertoires in COVID-19. As for the study in general: Specimens from acute and convalescent COVID-19 originated in the United States, Italy and Spain. PBMCs, B-cell-depleted T cells, or T cells provided the cDNA or gDNA that made up the material.

Source study methods: Estimated nucleated cell counts came from reference gene primer amplification. Clones were sequenced by immunoSEQ multiplex PCR, and TCRdb holds only the in-frame ones, with some missing. That table gives V, J and clone size, and the DNA gave D and trimming. The sample records about 180,000 clones, about 91% being singletons. The clonotype originates from a woman aged 25-40 years with acute or convalescent COVID-19. The chain uses TRBV18 and TRBJ2-7; TRBD2 matches 9 bases. The sample was peripheral blood. The CDR3 region has the DNA TGTGCCAGCTCACCTGGGGTAGCGGGAGAGAGCGAGCAGTACTTC. Translating gives CASSPGVAGESEQYF. The full variable domain, its missing parts supplied by reference TRBV18 and TRBJ2-7, is NAGVMQNPRHLVRRRGQEARLRCSPMKGHSHVYWYRQLPEEGLKFMVYLQKENIIDESGMPKERFSAEFPKEGPSILRIQQVVRGDSAAYFCASSPGVAGESEQYFGPGTRLTVT.